This TCR beta chain comes out of a study of neurological immune-mediated disorders (dated by TCRdb to between 2018 and 2021). Notes on the research overall: Peripheral blood TCR-beta repertoires from patients with HTLV-I-associated myelopathy (HAM/TSP), patients with multiple sclerosis, and healthy controls were compared in the study using UMI-based sequencing. The approximately 98 TCR-beta libraries included longitudinal samples, technical triplicates and paired sorted CD4+ and CD8+ T-cell subsets alongside PBMC samples. Longitudinal HAM/TSP and healthy donors were sampled at 3 time-points each (about 3-45 month intervals). The cohort included 60 to 75 subjects: roughly 15 with HAM/TSP, around 34 with multiple sclerosis, and around 20 healthy controls.

Overall results and qualifications from the work: Expanded clones from different subjects shared no identical CDR3 amino acid sequences, which suggests that TCR-beta repertoires were private in all groups. The highest TCR clonal expansion was observed in HAM/TSP patients, whereas the lowest was observed in MS patients, even when compared with healthy controls.

cDNA was synthesized by template-switch 5'RACE using a primer carrying a 10-nucleotide random unique molecular identifier by which each TCR transcript was tagged. Every sequencing run yielded over 160 million TCR-beta sequences covering 15-18 subjects. The RNeasy kit was used for extraction of total RNA. TCR-beta VDJ regions were amplified with primers for the TCR constant region and the 5'RACE anchor, using the KAPA Real-time Library Amplification kit. Sample indexes and Illumina adaptors were added in a first PCR, and a second PCR then increased library yield. After purification with Ampure beads, the TCR product of roughly 650 bp was size-selected on a 2% E-gel SizeSelection system. Before pooling, library quality was assessed on a Bioanalyzer, concentration was determined with Qubit, and library quantification was performed with the Kapa Library Quantification kit. An Illumina HiSeq 2500 was used to sequence the libraries paired-end at 2 x 150 bp. To increase sequence diversity, roughly 24-32% phiX was spiked into each library pool. In the original analysis: The quality-filtered reads were processed with the UMI-based MiGEC pipeline, whose error correction step removed more than 80% of the raw TCR sequences. VDJ genes were aligned to IMGT germline references, and each clonotype was defined by a unique CDR3 amino acid sequence together with V-J genes. Clonal expansion, Shannon diversity, and CDR3 relatedness (CalcPairwiseDistances, ClusterSamples) were evaluated with VDJtools, and phylogenetic trees were built with CLCbio workbench. Expanded clones were defined as having at least 8 unique UMIs, based on coefficient-of-variation modelling across technical triplicates. The raw public data were reprocessed by TCRdb itself: fastp quality trimming at Q25, MiXCR clonotype calling, in-frame beta chains only. Every entry covers one CDR3 protein and lists the most common genes and DNA from its rows. The V and J calls come from TCRdb's annotation, not from the publication. For this sample the table gives roughly 100,000 distinct CDR3 sequences, of which 11% were detected only once. The ten biggest clones cover approximately 3.1% of the sample.

What the time point label conveys for this sample: longitudinal time-point 3. For unsorted PBMC libraries, 2 million PBMCs were used after storage in RNAlater at -80 degrees C until RNA extraction. Peripheral blood was subjected to Ficoll-Hypaque density gradient centrifugation to isolate PBMCs, which were then cryopreserved in liquid nitrogen. CDR1 DFQATT and CDR2 SNEGSKA were looked up in the germline V gene (reference sequence). Counted from cysteine to phenylalanine, this CDR3 has 18 amino acids. Of all the DNA, just the CDR3 is kept, 54 bases in frame from base 1. At the junction V is shortened by 1 base and J by 1 base; bases outside the gene matches: 10. There are many counts of this clonotype. Its antigen is currently not known. No per-base quality is available; no much larger clone lies one base away.

The sequence links TRBV20-1 to TRBJ2-2; TRBD2 fits 9 bases in the junction. This TCR was sampled from a female donor with HTLV-1-associated myelopathy (HAM/TSP). Sequenced material: PBMCs. This receptor carries the CDR3 CSARVPGLAPLNTGELFF. The nucleotide sequence is TGCAGTGCTAGAGTACCGGGACTAGCTCCCCTGAACACCGGGGAGCTGTTTTTT.